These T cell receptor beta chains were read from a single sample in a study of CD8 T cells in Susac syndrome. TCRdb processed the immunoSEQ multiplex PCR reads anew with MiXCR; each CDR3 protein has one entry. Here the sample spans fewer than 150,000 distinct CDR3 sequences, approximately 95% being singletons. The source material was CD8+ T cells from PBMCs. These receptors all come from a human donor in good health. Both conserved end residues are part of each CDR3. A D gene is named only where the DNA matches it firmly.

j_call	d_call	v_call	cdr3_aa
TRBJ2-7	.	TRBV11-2	CASSSINYEQYF
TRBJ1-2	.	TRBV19	CASSISSSNYGYTF
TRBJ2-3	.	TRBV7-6	CASSSPWGASGTDTQYF
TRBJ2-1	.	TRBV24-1	CATSGGAFTYNEQFF
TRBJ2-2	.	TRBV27	CASSPNTGELFF
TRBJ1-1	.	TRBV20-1	CSALIIPEAEAFF
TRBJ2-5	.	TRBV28	CASSFRGVGTQETQYF
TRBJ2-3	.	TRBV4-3	CASSQLISKVQPEDTDTQYF
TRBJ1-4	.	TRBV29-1	CSVSPTNEKLFF
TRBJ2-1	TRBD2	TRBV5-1	CASSWRLSGSSYNEQFF
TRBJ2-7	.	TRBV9	CASSDPLWPYSGSYEQYF
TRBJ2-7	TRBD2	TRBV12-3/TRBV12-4	CASGFTSGSPYEQYF
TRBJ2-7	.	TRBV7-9	CASSPDGVLYPRYEQYF
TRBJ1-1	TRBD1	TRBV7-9	CASSLGTGRNMNTEAFF
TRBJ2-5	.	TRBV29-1	CSVELSVGTQYF
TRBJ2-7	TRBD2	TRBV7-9	CASSGTGLGSYEQYF
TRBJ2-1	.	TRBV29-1	CSVVTQGRGVFYNEQFF
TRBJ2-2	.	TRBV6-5	CASSYRRGPELFF
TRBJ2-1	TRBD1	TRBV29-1	CSVGGTATYNEQFF
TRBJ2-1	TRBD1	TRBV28	CASSLWGPGQGAHNEQFF
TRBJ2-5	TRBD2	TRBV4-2	CASSQIAGDAETQYF
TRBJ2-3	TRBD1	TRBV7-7	CASSRPGGSTDTQYF
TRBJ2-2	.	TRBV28	CAIPGTPNTGELFF
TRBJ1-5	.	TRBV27	CASKDSDGGFNQPQHF
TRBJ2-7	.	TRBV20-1	CSAEQLDEQYF
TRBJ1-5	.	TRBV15	CATSKLNQPQHF
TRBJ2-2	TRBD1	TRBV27	CASSPGTGNTGELFF
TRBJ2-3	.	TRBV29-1	CSVDGRKRGLLTDTQYF
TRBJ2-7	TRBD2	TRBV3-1	CASSPGAGTYEQYF
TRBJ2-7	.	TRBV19	CASSFGPSYEQYF
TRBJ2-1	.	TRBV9	CASSPDLSSYNEQFF
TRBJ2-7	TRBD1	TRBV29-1	CSVALGQGYEQYF
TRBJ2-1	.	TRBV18	CASSPPDANNEQFF
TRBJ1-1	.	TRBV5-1	CASSGGYTEAFF
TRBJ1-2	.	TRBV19	CASSIWRGSYGYTF
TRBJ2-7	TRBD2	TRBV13	CASSWTSTGVGYEQYF
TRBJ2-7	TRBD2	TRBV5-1	CASSLRGLVVSHHEQYF
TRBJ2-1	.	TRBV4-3	CASSQPGVRYNEQFF
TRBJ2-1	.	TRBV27	CASSFTLGTPYNEQFF
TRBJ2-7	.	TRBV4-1	CASSQVAGRSYEQYF
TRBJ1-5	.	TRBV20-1	CSAEGPGNQPQHF
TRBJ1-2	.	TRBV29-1	CSVEAPDRQGLNGYTF
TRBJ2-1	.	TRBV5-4	CASTGFENEQFF
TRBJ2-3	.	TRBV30	CAWWEGPTDTQYF
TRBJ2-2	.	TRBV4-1	CASSQRQVFTGELFF
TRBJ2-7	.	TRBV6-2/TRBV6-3	CATSWGYEQYF
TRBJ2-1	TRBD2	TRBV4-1	CASSQEAGAPSYNEQFF
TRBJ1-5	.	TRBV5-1	CASSLGPTLPQPQHF
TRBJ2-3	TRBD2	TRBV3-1	CASSRPGLASDTQYF
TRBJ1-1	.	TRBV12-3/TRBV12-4	CASSLGTDTEAFF
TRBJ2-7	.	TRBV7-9	CASSPPQGLGEQYF
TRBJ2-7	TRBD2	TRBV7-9	CASSLAGGPDEQYF
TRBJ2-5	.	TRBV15	CATSENRDGQETQYF
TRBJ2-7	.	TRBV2	CASSAADSFSYEQYF